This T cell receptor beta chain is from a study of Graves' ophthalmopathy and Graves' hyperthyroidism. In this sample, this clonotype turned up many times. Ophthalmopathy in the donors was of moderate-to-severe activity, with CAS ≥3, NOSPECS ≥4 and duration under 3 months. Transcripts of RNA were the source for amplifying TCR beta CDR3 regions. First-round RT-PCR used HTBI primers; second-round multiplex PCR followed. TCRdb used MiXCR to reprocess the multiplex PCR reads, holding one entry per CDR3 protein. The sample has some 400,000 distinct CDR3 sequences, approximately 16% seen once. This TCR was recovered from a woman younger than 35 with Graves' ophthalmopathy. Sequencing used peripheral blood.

CDR3 sequence (DNA): TGCAGCGTTGAAGATGGACTAGCGGGGAGCTACGAGCAGTACTTC. Protein: CSVEDGLAGSYEQYF. The V call is TRBV29-1, the J call TRBJ2-7; 12 bases fit TRBD2. The trim removed 0 bases at V and 3 bases at J, leaving 3 bases unmatched. Germline lookup yields CDR1 SQVTM and CDR2 ANQGSEA. The CDR3 contains 15 residues.